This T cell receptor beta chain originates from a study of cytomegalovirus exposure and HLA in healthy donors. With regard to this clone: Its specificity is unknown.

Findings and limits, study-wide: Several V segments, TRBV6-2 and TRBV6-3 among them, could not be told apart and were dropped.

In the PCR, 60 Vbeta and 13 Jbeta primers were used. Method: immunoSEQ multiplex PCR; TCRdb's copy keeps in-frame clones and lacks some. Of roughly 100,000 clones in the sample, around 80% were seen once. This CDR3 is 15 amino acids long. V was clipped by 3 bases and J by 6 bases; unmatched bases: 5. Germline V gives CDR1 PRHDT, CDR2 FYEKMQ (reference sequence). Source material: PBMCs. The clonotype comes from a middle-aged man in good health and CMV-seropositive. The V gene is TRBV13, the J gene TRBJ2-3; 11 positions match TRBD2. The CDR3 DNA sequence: TGTGCCAGCAGCTTTAGCGGGGGGGCCCCGGATACGCAGTATTTT. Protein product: CASSFSGGAPDTQYF.